These 16 T cell receptor beta chains originate from one sample sequenced in a study of blood T cell repertoires in COVID-19. Using immunoSEQ multiplex PCR, the repertoire was profiled, and TCRdb retains in-frame clones only, with some absent. In the table there are some 350,000 clones, over 70% of which are singletons. The sample taken for sequencing was peripheral blood. The receptors here all came from a young man with active or convalescent COVID-19.

V and J are TRBV6-5 and TRBJ1-1; maybe TRBD1 (6 bases). V lost 11 bases and J 1 base, leaving 11 bases between the germline ends. Per the germline V gene, CDR1 is MNHEY and CDR2 is SVGAGI. The CDR3 is made up of 12 amino acids. CDR3: CAAGGPNTEAFF. CDR3 coding DNA: TGTGCCGCGGGGGGCCCGAACACTGAAGCTTTCTTT.

The rearrangement links TRBV7-8 to TRBJ2-3; maybe TRBD1 (6 bases). Trimming shortened V by 3 bases and J by 4 bases, and 20 bases separated the two germline ends. Per the germline V gene, CDR1 is SGHVS and CDR2 is FQNEAQ. The length of the CDR3 is 17 residues. The CDR3 region has the DNA TGTGCCAGCAGCTTGGGGGCAACCAGGACAGCCTCAGATACGCAGTATTTT. The encoded protein is CASSLGATRTASDTQYF.

In this sample, this clone turned up a few times. The rearrangement uses TRBV19 and TRBJ2-1; maybe TRBD2 (6 bases). V was shortened by 5 bases and J by 5 bases, with 13 bases between the two germline ends. CDR1 and CDR2 from the germline V gene are LNHDA and SQIVND (reference sequence). This CDR3 is built from 14 residues. In DNA form, the CDR3 reads TGTGCCAGTAGTTCTCTGGGACTTAACAATGAGCAGTTCTTC. Its translation: CASSSLGLNNEQFF.

This chain uses TRBV7-3 with TRBJ2-7; D is uncertain. Trimming removed 3 bases at V and 3 bases at J, with 9 bases between. Germline-derived CDR1 and CDR2 are SGHTA and FQGTGA. CDR3 length: 13 amino acids. As DNA, the CDR3 is TGTGCCAGCAGCTTTTTTCCGGGCTACGAGCAGTACTTC. Its translation is CASSFFPGYEQYF.

The J gene is TRBJ2-7, the V gene TRBV3-1 (or the pseudogene TRBV3-2); D remains ambiguous. V lost 4 bases and J 0 bases, leaving 13 bases between the germline ends. This CDR3 is 15 amino acids long. In germline, CDR1 is LGHDT, CDR2 YNNKEL (reference sequence). The CDR3 coding sequence is TGTGCCAGCAGCCCGCGAGGCGGCGTCTCCTACGAGCAGTACTTC. Translation: CASSPRGGVSYEQYF.

The chain employs TRBV10-3 and TRBJ2-1; D is possibly TRBD1 (6 bases). The CDR3 sequence is 15 residues long. CDR1 is ENHRY, CDR2 SYGVKD, per germline. The V end was cut by 0 bases, the J end by 9 bases, with 15 bases between. In nucleotides, the CDR3 is TGTGCCATCAGTGAGTCTGGGGGAGAAGGGGGTGAGCAGTTCTTC. It specifies CAISESGGEGGEQFF.

The chain uses TRBV7-9 and TRBJ2-3, with a possible D match to TRBD2 (5 bases). The germline V gene has CDR1 SEHNR and CDR2 FQNEAQ (reference sequence). CDR3 length: 13 amino acids. Trimming removed 4 bases from V and 3 bases from J, with 8 bases in between. The DNA for the CDR3 is TGTGCCAGCAGCTGGCGGGTTACAGATACGCAGTATTTT. It codes for CASSWRVTDTQYF.

The chain employs TRBV15 and TRBJ1-2, with D unresolved. Germline V lookup: CDR1 LNHNV, CDR2 YYDKDF (reference sequence). V lost 8 bases and J 2 bases, leaving 12 bases between the germline ends. The CDR3 extends over 13 amino acids. Written as DNA, the CDR3 is TGTGCCACCGGCACGGAGTTGAACTATGGCTACACCTTC. Its protein product is CATGTELNYGYTF.

This chain connects TRBV11-3 to TRBJ1-2, with unresolved D. This CDR3 is built from 13 residues. The ends were cut back, 4 bases at V and 8 bases at J, with 14 bases in the middle. In germline, CDR1 is SGHNT, CDR2 YENEEA. CDR3: CASSSYMGAGYTF. The CDR3 nucleotides read TGTGCCAGCAGCTCTTACATGGGCGCCGGCTACACCTTC.

The chain combines TRBV3-1 (or the pseudogene TRBV3-2) with TRBJ2-1; 7 positions match TRBD2. This CDR3 region has 17 residues. CDR1 and CDR2 from the germline V gene are LGHDT and YNNKEL (reference sequence). V dropped 0 bases and J dropped 4; count of bases not matched to a gene: 9. CDR3 nucleotides: TGTGCCAGCAGCCAAGATGTGGGGAGGGGCTCTTACAATGAGCAGTTCTTC. Protein: CASSQDVGRGSYNEQFF.

This chain joins TRBV28 and TRBJ2-1, with 11 nucleotides matching TRBD2. The V gene end was trimmed by 3 bases and the J gene end by 9 bases; junction bases not matched to a gene: 7. The CDR3 consists of 15 residues. Germline V gene sequence: CDR1 MDHEN, CDR2 SYDVKM. The chain's CDR3 is CASSLPSGGRGEQFF. As DNA, the CDR3 is TGTGCCAGCAGTTTGCCTAGCGGGGGGCGGGGTGAGCAGTTCTTC.

The rearrangement joins TRBV11-2 to TRBJ2-7, with 7 bases matching TRBD1. After removal of 2 bases from V and 4 bases from J, the junction contained 8 bases not matched to a gene. Germline V gene data show CDR1 as SGHAT and CDR2 as FQNNGV. This CDR3 is 15 amino acids long. As DNA, the CDR3 is TGTGCCAGCAGCTTATCTGCCCGACAGGGTTACGAGCAGTACTTC. Encoded protein: CASSLSARQGYEQYF.

The rearrangement links TRBV3-1 (or the pseudogene TRBV3-2) to TRBJ1-1; D possibly corresponds to TRBD1 (5 bases). Germline assignment: CDR1 LGHDT and CDR2 YNNKEL (reference sequence). V lost 1 base and J 8 bases, leaving 11 bases between the germline ends. This CDR3 region has 13 residues. The CDR3 here is CASSQGRTPEAFF. The CDR3 bases are TGTGCCAGCAGCCAAGGTAGGACACCCGAAGCTTTCTTT.

The gene calls are TRBV4-3 and TRBJ1-1; 9 nucleotides align to TRBD1. V was clipped by 4 bases and J by 5 bases; unmatched bases: 14. The CDR3 runs to 17 residues. Germline loops: CDR1 LGHNA, CDR2 YSLEER. The CDR3 protein is CASSPERGYRGRTEAFF. The CDR3 coding sequence is TGCGCCAGCAGCCCCGAGAGAGGTTACAGGGGGCGGACTGAAGCTTTCTTT.

The chain is built from TRBV5-4 and TRBJ1-1, with unresolved D. This CDR3 spans 13 amino acids. Germline values: CDR1 SGHNT, CDR2 YYREEE (reference sequence). V was trimmed by 0 bases and J by 5 bases, leaving 8 bases between them. This CDR3 is CASSLARRTEAFF. The DNA for the CDR3 is TGTGCCAGCAGCTTGGCACGGAGGACTGAAGCTTTCTTT.

V is TRBV7-7 and J is TRBJ2-1, with 7 bases that match TRBD1. The CDR3 length is 15 residues. With 0 bases clipped from V and 5 bases from J, the junction kept 4 bases outside the gene matches. Germline V gene sequence: CDR1 SSHAT, CDR2 FNYEAQ (reference sequence). The CDR3 spells CASSLAADRDNEQFF. CDR3 coding DNA: TGTGCCAGCAGCTTAGCGGCCGACAGGGACAATGAGCAGTTCTTC.